The 32 T cell receptor beta chains reported below all come from one sample, sequenced in a study of T cells after yellow fever vaccination. MiXCR was run by TCRdb on the 5' RACE reads, yielding one entry per CDR3 protein. The table has 9,000 to 15,000 distinct CDR3 sequences, 5.8% seen once; the top ten hold less than 0.95%. Specimen: PBMCs, either bulk or a sorted T-cell subset (CD4+, CD8+, memory, or dextramer-sorted; not recorded which), collected on the day of the yellow fever booster vaccination. Source of these receptors: a man aged 25 to 40 who received the YFV17D yellow fever vaccine.

This clonotype was seen many times. The V gene is TRBV28, the J gene TRBJ1-2; 7 bases map to TRBD1. The CDR3 sequence is 16 residues long. With 5 bases clipped from V and 8 bases from J, the junction kept 17 bases outside the gene matches. CDR1 and CDR2 (germline): MDHEN, SYDVKM. CDR3 region: CASSPPGTAGGLGYTF. CDR3 nucleotides: TGTGCCAGCAGTCCACCAGGGACAGCTGGGGGCTTAGGCTACACCTTC.

This clonotype was counted many times. The chain recombines TRBV18 with TRBJ1-4; D is uncertain. The V end lost 5 bases, the J end lost 7 bases, and 17 bases lay between the germline ends. The length of the CDR3 is 15 residues. Germline V CDR1 and CDR2: KGHSH, LQKENI. The CDR3 DNA reads as TGTGCCAGCTCAAGGGAGACGGGGATGGGTGAAAAACTGTTTTTT. It codes for CASSRETGMGEKLFF.

This clonotype is labeled medium-sized. The CDR3 nucleotides read TGTGCCAGCACCCGGACGGGGGGTAATGAAAAACTGTTTTTT. This sequence encodes CASTRTGGNEKLFF. The V and J genes are TRBV12-3 or TRBV12-4 and TRBJ1-4, with a weak D call TRBD1 (5 bases). V lost 7 bases to trimming and J lost 4 bases, with 13 bases between them. This CDR3 is 14 amino acids long.

By share, this clonotype counts as medium-sized. The gene calls are TRBV3-1 and TRBJ1-2; possibly TRBD1 for D (6 bases). In germline, CDR1 is LGHDT, CDR2 YNNKEL (reference sequence). V was shortened by 5 bases and J by 8 bases, with 12 bases between the two germline ends. This CDR3 contains 12 residues. The CDR3 DNA sequence: TGTGCCAGCAGCGAGACAGGAGAAGGCTACACCTTC. This translates into CASSETGEGYTF. Looking up the rest from reference TRBV3-1 and TRBJ1-2 gives the full variable domain: DTAVSQTPKYLVTQMGNDKSIKCEQNLGHDTMYWYKQDSKKFLKIMFSYNNKELIINETVPNRFSPKSPDKAHLNLHINSLELGDSAVYFCASSETGEGYTFGSGTRLTVV.

This clonotype is deemed medium-sized (0.01 to 0.1%). The chain has TRBV6-5 and TRBJ2-3; D gene uncertain. The ends were cut back, 0 bases at V and 2 bases at J, with 12 bases in the middle. Germline CDR1 reads MNHEY; CDR2 reads SVGAGI. The CDR3 loop spans 16 amino acids. CDR3: CASSYSGALTTDTQYF. As DNA, the CDR3 is TGTGCCAGCAGTTACTCGGGCGCCCTCACCACAGATACGCAGTATTTT.

The table lists this clonotype with many counts. The chain carries TRBV20-1 and TRBJ2-3; 11 nucleotides match TRBD1. Losses at the gene ends were 4 bases for V and 3 bases for J; bases not matched to a gene: 3. The CDR3 runs 14 residues. The germline V gene has CDR1 DFQATT and CDR2 SNEGSKA (reference sequence). CDR3: CSATGTGGTDTQYF. DNA of the CDR3: TGCAGTGCTACCGGGACAGGGGGAACAGATACGCAGTATTTT.

This clonotype appeared many times. The chain recombines TRBV20-1 with TRBJ2-5; maybe TRBD2 (6 bases). Deletions cut 1 base from V and 1 base from J, with 16 bases between. This CDR3 is built from 16 residues. Germline CDR1 DFQATT, CDR2 SNEGSKA (reference sequence). Written as DNA, the CDR3 is TGCAGTGCTAGAGGGGTAGCGGCCAAGACCCAAGAGACCCAGTACTTC. Its protein product is CSARGVAAKTQETQYF.

This clonotype rates as medium-sized. The rearrangement uses TRBV4-3 and TRBJ2-2, with D perhaps matching TRBD1 (5 bases). The length of the CDR3 is 15 residues. CDR1 LGHNA and CDR2 YSLEER come from the germline V gene. Trimming stripped 0 bases from V and 4 bases from J, with 9 bases between. CDR3 sequence: CASSQDIGATGELFF. Here the CDR3 DNA reads TGCGCCAGCAGCCAAGATATAGGGGCCACCGGGGAGCTGTTTTTT.

By its share, this clonotype is medium-sized (0.01 to 0.1%). V gene TRBV5-1 combines with J gene TRBJ2-7, with 7 bases identical to TRBD2. V was pared by 0 bases and J by 3 bases, with 6 bases of the junction left unmatched. CDR1 and CDR2 from the germline V gene are SGHRS and YFSETQ. CDR3 length equals 15 residues. The CDR3 loop reads CASSLDPGLNYEQYF. In DNA, the CDR3 is TGCGCCAGCAGCTTGGATCCGGGACTAAACTACGAGCAGTACTTC.

Judged by abundance, this clonotype is medium-sized (0.01 to 0.1%). V usage is TRBV29-1 and J usage is TRBJ2-5; TRBD2 is a possible D gene (5 bases). Trimming removed 6 bases at V and 2 bases at J, with 13 bases between. There are 13 residues in the CDR3. Germline CDR1 and CDR2: SQVTM and ANQGSEA. This CDR3 reads CSVTGETQETQYF. The CDR3 coding sequence is TGCAGCGTGACCGGGGAAACGCAAGAGACCCAGTACTTC.

This clonotype occurred many times. The chain combines TRBV6-2 or TRBV6-3 with TRBJ2-7; possibly TRBD1 for D (6 bases). Looked up from germline, CDR1 is MNHEY and CDR2 is SVGEGT. CDR3 length: 12 amino acids. The V and J ends lost 8 bases and 3 bases respectively, with 11 bases between them. Written as DNA, the CDR3 is TGTGCCAGCCGGGACACTAACTACGAGCAGTACTTC. It translates to CASRDTNYEQYF.

Ten or more counts support this clonotype. The rearrangement joins TRBV6-5 to TRBJ2-3; D uncertain. CDR1 and CDR2 (germline): MNHEY, SVGAGI. The length of the CDR3 is 14 residues. V lost 3 bases, J lost 6 bases, and 13 bases lay in between. The CDR3 DNA follows: TGTGCCAGCAGTTATATGGATGGTGAGGATACGCAGTATTTT. Translated: CASSYMDGEDTQYF.

This clonotype has at least ten counts. CDR3 bases: TGTGCCAGCACCCGGTCGTGGGGACAGGCTGGAAACACCATATATTTT. Translation: CASTRSWGQAGNTIYF. V gene TRBV12-3 or TRBV12-4 combines with J gene TRBJ1-3; 8 bases map to TRBD1. V gave up 7 bases and J gave up 2 bases; unmatched junction bases: 10. The CDR3 covers 16 residues.

In this sample, this clonotype turned up a few times. This rearrangement joins TRBV30 to TRBJ2-7, with 7 nucleotides matching TRBD2. CDR3 length equals 12 residues. The germline V gene has CDR1 GTSNPN and CDR2 SVGIG (reference sequence). V shed 4 bases, J shed 6 bases, and the junction held 6 bases outside the gene matches. Here the CDR3 reads CAWMRERTEQYF. In nucleotides, the CDR3 is TGTGCCTGGATGCGGGAGAGGACCGAGCAGTACTTC.

This clonotype was recorded many times. The CDR3 here is CASSSGFEQYF. Here the CDR3 DNA reads TGTGCCAGCAGCTCAGGGTTCGAGCAGTACTTC. The chain couples TRBV7-9 to TRBJ2-7, with a weak D call TRBD1 (5 bases). The V end was cut by 4 bases, the J end by 6 bases, with 7 bases between. Germline V CDR1 and CDR2: SEHNR, FQNEAQ (reference sequence). The CDR3 is 11 residues long.

By its share, this clonotype is medium-sized. This chain joins TRBV27 and TRBJ2-2; D gene ambiguous. Per germline, CDR1 MNHEY and CDR2 SMNVEV (reference sequence). This CDR3 comprises 12 residues. V lost 3 bases and J lost 7, with 6 bases in between. The CDR3 DNA reads as TGTGCCAGCAGTTTGTCTGTCGGGGAGCTGTTTTTT. It encodes CASSLSVGELFF.

This clonotype was seen many times. The chain carries TRBV2 and TRBJ2-5; weak D call: TRBD1 (5 bases). The CDR3 covers 16 residues. Trimming left V 0 bases short and J 2 bases short, with 13 bases between. CDR1 SNHLY and CDR2 FYNNEI come from the germline V gene. Here the CDR3 reads CASSEAQGVGQETQYF. The CDR3 DNA follows: TGTGCCAGCAGTGAAGCGCAGGGTGTAGGACAAGAGACCCAGTACTTC.

The V gene is TRBV11-2, the J gene TRBJ2-4, with D possibly matching TRBD2 (6 bases). Trimming left V 8 bases short and J 11 bases short, with 16 bases between. The V gene's germline CDR1 is SGHAT and CDR2 FQNNGV. This CDR3 contains 12 residues. CDR3 coding DNA: TGTGCCAGCCGGCGGGATCGCACTGTTCAGTACTTC. Amino acids: CASRRDRTVQYF.

This clonotype was counted at least ten times. J is TRBJ2-7 and V is TRBV9; 12 bases map to TRBD2. The V gene end was trimmed by 0 bases and the J gene end by 7 bases; junction bases not matched to a gene: 8. The CDR3 runs to 16 residues. Germline lookup yields CDR1 SGDLS and CDR2 YYNGEE. CDR3 amino acids: CASSVGGLAGLTEQYF. CDR3 bases: TGTGCCAGCAGCGTAGGCGGACTAGCGGGACTTACAGAGCAGTACTTC.

This clonotype appeared many times. The chain employs TRBV27 and TRBJ2-3, with D unclear. Deletions cut 1 base from V and 5 bases from J, with 13 bases between. The CDR3 length is 15 residues. The germline V gene has CDR1 MNHEY and CDR2 SMNVEV (reference sequence). CDR3 region: CASSLFLGKQDTQYF. In DNA, the CDR3 is TGTGCCAGCAGTTTATTTCTAGGGAAGCAAGATACGCAGTATTTT.

Many counts were recorded for this clonotype. This sequence joins TRBV13 and TRBJ2-3; 10 bases are shared with TRBD2. Germline CDR1 is PRHDT and CDR2 is FYEKMQ (reference sequence). The length of the CDR3 is 16 residues. Trimming at V came to 1 base and at J to 3 bases, leaving 4 bases not matched to a gene. CDR3 residues: CASSLEVSGRTDTQYF. CDR3 DNA sequence: TGTGCCAGCAGCTTAGAGGTTAGCGGGAGGACAGATACGCAGTATTTT.

The chain recombines TRBV11-2 with TRBJ2-2; TRBD2 matches at 7 bases. CDR1 is SGHAT and CDR2 is FQNNGV in the germline V gene. After removal of 0 bases from V and 0 bases from J, the junction contained 4 bases not matched to a gene. There are 17 residues in the CDR3. The CDR3 sequence: CASSLDVAGANTGELFF. DNA for the CDR3: TGTGCCAGCAGCTTAGATGTGGCGGGAGCGAACACCGGGGAGCTGTTTTTT.

This clonotype appeared many times. This chain connects TRBV29-1 to TRBJ1-1; perhaps TRBD1 as D (5 bases). Germline-derived CDR1 and CDR2 are SQVTM and ANQGSEA. The ends were cut back, 0 bases at V and 4 bases at J, with 9 bases in the middle. CDR3 size: 13 residues. Here the CDR3 DNA reads TGCAGCGTTGAAGATCGGGGCCTCACTGAAGCTTTCTTT. Translating gives CSVEDRGLTEAFF.

This clonotype has at least ten counts. V is TRBV20-1 and J is TRBJ2-2; 8 bases are shared with TRBD1. Germline CDR1 and CDR2: DFQATT and SNEGSKA (reference sequence). Germline trimming cut 3 bases from V and 4 bases from J; bases unmatched to any gene: 4. This CDR3 has 14 residues. The CDR3 bases are TGCAGTGCTAGCGGGCAGGGGGCCACCGGGGAGCTGTTTTTT. It codes for CSASGQGATGELFF.

In its sample, this clonotype was seen many times. The chain carries TRBV6-1 and TRBJ1-4; the D is unclear. Trimming removed 4 bases from V and 0 bases from J, with 21 bases in between. The CDR3 consists of 19 residues. Germline V gene data show CDR1 as MNHNS and CDR2 as SASEGT. The CDR3 loop is CASSGPLRVSMATNEKLFF. The CDR3 DNA reads as TGTGCCAGCAGTGGGCCCTTGCGGGTCAGCATGGCAACTAATGAAAAACTGTTTTTT.

This clonotype has a handful of counts. The V gene is TRBV7-2, the J gene TRBJ1-2, with 11 bases lining up with TRBD1. Germline V gene sequence: CDR1 SGHTA, CDR2 FQGNSA. The CDR3 loop spans 15 amino acids. V trimming: 5 bases; J trimming: 4 bases; junction bases outside the gene matches: 6. CDR3 sequence: CASSPGQGAGYGYTF. Written as DNA, the CDR3 is TGTGCCAGCAGCCCAGGACAGGGGGCTGGCTATGGCTACACCTTC.

This clonotype was seen at least ten times. The gene calls are TRBV5-6 and TRBJ2-5; 13 bases line up with TRBD2. Per germline, CDR1 SGHDT and CDR2 YYEEEE. The CDR3 is made up of 16 amino acids. The V gene end was trimmed by 0 bases and the J gene end by 5 bases; junction bases not matched to a gene: 4. The CDR3 here is CASSLGLAGGGETQYF. CDR3 DNA sequence: TGTGCCAGCAGCTTGGGACTAGCGGGAGGAGGTGAGACCCAGTACTTC.

This clonotype occurred many times. The rearrangement uses TRBV20-1 and TRBJ2-7; D may be TRBD2 (6 bases). Germline assignment: CDR1 DFQATT and CDR2 SNEGSKA (reference sequence). V gave up 7 bases and J gave up 6 bases, with 13 bases separating them. The CDR3 covers 11 residues. The CDR3 sequence is CSVRSRGEQYF. CDR3 sequence (DNA): TGCAGTGTCAGATCGCGGGGCGAGCAGTACTTC.

This clonotype was seen repeatedly, ten times or more. The gene calls are TRBV20-1 and TRBJ1-1; the match to TRBD1 covers 8 bases. Germline trimming cut 1 base from V and 4 bases from J; bases unmatched to any gene: 14. Germline values: CDR1 DFQATT, CDR2 SNEGSKA (reference sequence). This CDR3 region has 17 residues. CDR3 sequence reads: CSARVGGQGQLPTEAFF. The CDR3 nucleotides read TGCAGTGCTAGAGTGGGAGGACAGGGACAACTTCCCACTGAAGCTTTCTTT.

This clonotype showed up many times. The chain couples TRBV14 to TRBJ2-5; no clear D. Trimming stripped 0 bases from V and 2 bases from J, with 10 bases between. The germline CDR1 and CDR2 sequences are SGHDN and FVKESK. The CDR3 has 15 amino acids. CDR3 region: CASSQERSRQETQYF. CDR3 DNA: TGTGCCAGCAGCCAAGAACGGTCCCGGCAAGAGACCCAGTACTTC.

This clonotype was counted at least ten times. The chain couples TRBV28 to TRBJ2-1, with a tentative D call TRBD1 (6 bases). CDR3 size: 11 residues. Germline V gene lookup returns CDR1 MDHEN and CDR2 SYDVKM. Trimming pared 6 bases from V and 7 bases from J, leaving 7 bases between. CDR3 in DNA: TGTGCCAGCAGGCAGGGGAATGAGCAGTTCTTC. This sequence encodes CASRQGNEQFF.

V is TRBV11-3 and J is TRBJ2-1, with D unclear. Trimming cost V 0 bases and J 4 bases, with 10 bases left between them. This CDR3 is built from 15 residues. Germline CDR1 SGHNT, CDR2 YENEEA. The CDR3 sequence: CASSLDSTVYNEQFF. The CDR3 bases are TGTGCCAGCAGCTTAGACTCAACGGTGTACAATGAGCAGTTCTTC. The full variable domain, rest sourced from reference TRBV11-3 and TRBJ2-1, is EAGVVQSPRYKIIEKKQPVAFWCNPISGHNTLYWYLQNLGQGPELLIRYENEEAVDDSQLPKDRFSAERLKGVDSTLKIQPAELGDSAVYLCASSLDSTVYNEQFFGPGTRLTVL.